This TCR beta chain was identified in a study of blood T cell repertoires in COVID-19. Looking at the study overall: Specimens from acute and convalescent COVID-19 originated in the United States, Italy and Spain. The cDNA or gDNA used as material had been derived from T cells, B-cell-depleted T cells, or PBMCs.

In the authors' workflow: Nucleated cell counts were estimated from reference gene primer amplification. Measured with immunoSEQ multiplex PCR; TCRdb has only the in-frame clones, and not every one. The V and J calls and clone size come from that table; D and trimming were worked out from the DNA. Of fewer than 350,000 clones detected, around 88% appear once; the ten largest clones hold approximately 4.2%. The receptor's source is a man aged 40-49 years with acute or convalescent COVID-19. Sequences were obtained from peripheral blood.

CDR3 bases: TGTGCCATCAGTGAGTCGGGTAGATCGGCAGGGGGGTCACCCCTCCACTTT. Translation gives CAISESGRSAGGSPLHF. The chain has TRBV10-3 and TRBJ1-6; 7 nucleotides agree with TRBD1. This CDR3 region has 17 residues. The germline V gene has CDR1 ENHRY and CDR2 SYGVKD. The V gene end was trimmed by 0 bases and the J gene end by 10 bases; junction bases not matched to a gene: 12.